This TCR beta chain was identified in a study of T cell responses to AZD1222 COVID-19 vaccine. The method was immunoSEQ multiplex PCR; TCRdb's version includes in-frame clones alone and lacks a portion of them. The table includes fewer than 90,000 clones, approximately 90% detected once. The CDR3 runs 16 residues. CDR1 and CDR2 from the germline V gene are SEHNR and FQNEAQ (reference sequence). Trimming cost V 0 bases and J 0 bases, with 9 bases left between them. The source material was peripheral blood, sampled on day 0 of AZD1222 vaccination. The chain combines TRBV7-9 with TRBJ1-3, with D unresolved. The clonotype comes from an adult in good health. CDR3 region: CASSLARYFSGNTIYF. CDR3 nucleotides: TGTGCCAGCAGCTTAGCGCGATACTTCTCTGGAAACACCATATATTTT.